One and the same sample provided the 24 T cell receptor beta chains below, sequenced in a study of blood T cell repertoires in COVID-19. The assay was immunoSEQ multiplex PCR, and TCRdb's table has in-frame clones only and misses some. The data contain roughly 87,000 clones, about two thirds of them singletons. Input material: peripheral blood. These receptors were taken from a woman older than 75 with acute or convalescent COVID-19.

The DNA of the CDR3 is TGTGCCTGGATCGCAGTCCGTCTTCCTCTTCCTTTCTTT. Translating it yields CAWIAVRLPLPFF. The V gene is TRBV30, the J gene TRBJ1-1; D uncertain. The CDR3 length is 13 residues. The germline V gene has CDR1 GTSNPN and CDR2 SVGIG (reference sequence). V lost 4 bases and J lost 12, with 21 bases in between.

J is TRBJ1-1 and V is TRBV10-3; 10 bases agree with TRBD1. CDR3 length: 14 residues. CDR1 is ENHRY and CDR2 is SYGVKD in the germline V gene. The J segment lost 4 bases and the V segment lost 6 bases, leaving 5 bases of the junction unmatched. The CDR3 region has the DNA TGTGCCATCAGCGAGGGACAGGGGCGCACTGAAGCTTTCTTT. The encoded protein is CAISEGQGRTEAFF.

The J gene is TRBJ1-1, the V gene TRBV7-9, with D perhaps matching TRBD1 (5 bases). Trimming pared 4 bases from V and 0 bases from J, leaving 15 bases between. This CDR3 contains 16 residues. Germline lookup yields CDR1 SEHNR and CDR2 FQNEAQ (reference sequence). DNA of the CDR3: TGTGCCAGCAGCTCCCCCCTTGGGACTCTGAACACTGAAGCTTTCTTT. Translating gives CASSSPLGTLNTEAFF.

In DNA form, the CDR3 reads TGTGCCAGCAGCCCCTGGGCCCGGACTAGCGGGGGGCTGCTCAATGAGCAGTTCTTC. The encoded protein is CASSPWARTSGGLLNEQFF. This chain links TRBV7-2 with TRBJ2-1, with 14 bases matching TRBD2. CDR1 and CDR2 (germline): SGHTA, FQGNSA. This CDR3 region has 19 residues. The junction had 15 bases not matched to a gene; V was cut back by 5 bases and J by 6 bases.

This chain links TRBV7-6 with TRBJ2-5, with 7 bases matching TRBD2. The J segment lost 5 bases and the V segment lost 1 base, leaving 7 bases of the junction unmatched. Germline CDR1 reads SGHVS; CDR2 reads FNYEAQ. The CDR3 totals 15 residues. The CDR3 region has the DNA TGTGCCAGCAGCTTAGGGGGGGGGTTCGAGGAGACCCAGTACTTC. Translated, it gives CASSLGGGFEETQYF.

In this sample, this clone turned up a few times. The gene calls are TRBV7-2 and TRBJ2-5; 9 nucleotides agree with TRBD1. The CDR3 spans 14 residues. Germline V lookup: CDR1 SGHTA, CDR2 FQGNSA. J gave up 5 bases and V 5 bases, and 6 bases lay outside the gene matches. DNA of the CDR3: TGTGCCAGCAGCATACAGGGGGCTCGGGAGACCCAGTACTTC. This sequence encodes CASSIQGARETQYF.

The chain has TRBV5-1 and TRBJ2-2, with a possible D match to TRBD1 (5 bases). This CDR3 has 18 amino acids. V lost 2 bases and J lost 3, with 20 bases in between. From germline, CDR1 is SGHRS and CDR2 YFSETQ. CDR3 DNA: TGCGCCAGCAGCTTCCCGCCTACAGGATCCCTAGACACCGGGGAGCTGTTTTTT. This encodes CASSFPPTGSLDTGELFF.

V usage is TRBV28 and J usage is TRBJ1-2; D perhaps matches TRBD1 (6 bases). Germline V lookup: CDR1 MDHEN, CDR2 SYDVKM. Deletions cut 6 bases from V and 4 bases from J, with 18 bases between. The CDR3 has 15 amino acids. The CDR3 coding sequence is TGTGCCAGCAGGGGGGCCGGGACGGCCCTCTATGGCTACACCTTC. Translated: CASRGAGTALYGYTF.

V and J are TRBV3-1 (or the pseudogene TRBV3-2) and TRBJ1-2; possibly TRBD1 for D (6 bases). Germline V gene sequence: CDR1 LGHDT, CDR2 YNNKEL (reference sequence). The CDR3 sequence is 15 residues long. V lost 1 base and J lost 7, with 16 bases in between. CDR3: CASSQGTAGGPGYTF. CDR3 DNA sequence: TGTGCCAGCAGCCAAGGAACCGCGGGGGGCCCTGGCTACACCTTC.

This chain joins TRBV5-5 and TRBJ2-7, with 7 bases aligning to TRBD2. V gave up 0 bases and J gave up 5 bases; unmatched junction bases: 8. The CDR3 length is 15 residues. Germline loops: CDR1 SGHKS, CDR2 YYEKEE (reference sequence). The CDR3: CASSLEQGGGDEQYF. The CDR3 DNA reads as TGTGCCAGCAGCTTGGAGCAGGGTGGGGGGGACGAGCAGTACTTC.

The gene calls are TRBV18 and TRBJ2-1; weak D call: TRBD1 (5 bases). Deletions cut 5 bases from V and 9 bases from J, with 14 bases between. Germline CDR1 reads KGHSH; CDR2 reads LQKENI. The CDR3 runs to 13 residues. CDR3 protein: CASSRQFDGEQFF. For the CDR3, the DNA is TGTGCCAGCTCAAGACAGTTTGACGGTGAGCAGTTCTTC.

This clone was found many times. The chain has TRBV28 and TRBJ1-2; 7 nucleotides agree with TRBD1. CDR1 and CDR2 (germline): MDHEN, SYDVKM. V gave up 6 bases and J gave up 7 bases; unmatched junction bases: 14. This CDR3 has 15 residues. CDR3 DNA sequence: TGTGCCAGCAGCTCCGGCGCAGGGGGGCGCGGTGGCTACACCTTC. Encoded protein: CASSSGAGGRGGYTF.

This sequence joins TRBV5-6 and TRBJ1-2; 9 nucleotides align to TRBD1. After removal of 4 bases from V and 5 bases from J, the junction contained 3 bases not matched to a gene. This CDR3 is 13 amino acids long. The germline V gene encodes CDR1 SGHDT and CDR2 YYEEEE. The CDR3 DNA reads TGTGCCAGCAGCCGGACAGGGGATTATGGCTACACCTTC. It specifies CASSRTGDYGYTF.

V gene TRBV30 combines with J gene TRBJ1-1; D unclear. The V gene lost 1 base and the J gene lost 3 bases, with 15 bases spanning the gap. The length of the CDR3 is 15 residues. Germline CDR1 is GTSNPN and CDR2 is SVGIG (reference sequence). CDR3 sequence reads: CAWSDRAGRDTEAFF. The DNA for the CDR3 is TGTGCCTGGAGTGATAGGGCGGGGAGGGACACTGAAGCTTTCTTT. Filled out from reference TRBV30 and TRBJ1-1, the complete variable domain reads SQTIHQWPATLVQPVGSPLSLECTVEGTSNPNLYWYRQAAGRGLQLLFYSVGIGQISSEVPQNLSASRPQDRQFILSSKKLLLSDSGFYLCAWSDRAGRDTEAFFGQGTRLTVV.

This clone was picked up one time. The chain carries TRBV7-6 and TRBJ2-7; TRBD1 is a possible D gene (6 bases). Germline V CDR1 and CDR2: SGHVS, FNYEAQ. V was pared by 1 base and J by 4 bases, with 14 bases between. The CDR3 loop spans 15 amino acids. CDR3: CASSLDAGVSYEQYF. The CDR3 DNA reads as TGTGCCAGCAGCTTAGATGCAGGGGTGAGTTACGAGCAGTACTTC. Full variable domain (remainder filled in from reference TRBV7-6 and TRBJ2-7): GAGVSQSPRYKVTKRGQDVALRCDPISGHVSLYWYRQALGQGPEFLTYFNYEAQQDKSGLPNDRFSAERPEGSISTLTIQRTEQRDSAMYRCASSLDAGVSYEQYFGPGTRLTVT.

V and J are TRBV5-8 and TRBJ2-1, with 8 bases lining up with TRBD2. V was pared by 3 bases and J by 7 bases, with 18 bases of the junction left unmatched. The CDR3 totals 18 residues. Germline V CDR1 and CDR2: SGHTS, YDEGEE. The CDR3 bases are TGTGCCAGCAGCTACTCGGGGGGGCCACAGACTAAAGGGAATGAGCAGTTCTTC. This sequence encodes CASSYSGGPQTKGNEQFF.

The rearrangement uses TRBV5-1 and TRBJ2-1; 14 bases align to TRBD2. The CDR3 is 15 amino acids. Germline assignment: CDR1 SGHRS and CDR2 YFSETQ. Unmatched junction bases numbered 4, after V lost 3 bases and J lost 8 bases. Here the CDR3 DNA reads TGCGCCAGCAGCTCGGGACTAGCGGGGGTGGATGAGCAGTTCTTC. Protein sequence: CASSSGLAGVDEQFF.

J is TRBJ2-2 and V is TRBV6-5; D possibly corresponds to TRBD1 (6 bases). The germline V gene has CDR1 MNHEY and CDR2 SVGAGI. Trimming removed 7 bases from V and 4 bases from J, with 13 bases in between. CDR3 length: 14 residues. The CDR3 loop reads CASTDSRGTGELFF. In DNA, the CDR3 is TGTGCCAGCACGGACAGTCGGGGCACCGGGGAGCTGTTTTTT.

CDR3 nucleotides: TGTGCCAGCGAAATAACTAGCGGGGCTTACGAGCAGTACTTC. Translating gives CASEITSGAYEQYF. The rearrangement links TRBV28 to TRBJ2-7, with 10 bases aligning to TRBD2. J was trimmed by 4 bases and V by 8 bases; bases with no gene match: 8. The germline gives CDR1 MDHEN, CDR2 SYDVKM. This CDR3 spans 14 amino acids. The full variable domain, completed using reference TRBV28 and TRBJ2-7, is DVKVTQSSRYLVKRTGEKVFLECVQDMDHENMFWYRQDPGLGLRLIYFSYDVKMKEKGDIPEGYSVSREKKERFSLILESASTNQTSMYLCASEITSGAYEQYFGPGTRLTVT.

The CDR3 reads CASSPWTGVNSPLHF. CDR3 in DNA: TGTGCCAGCAGCCCCTGGACAGGGGTTAATTCACCCCTCCACTTT. V is TRBV9 and J is TRBJ1-6, with 9 positions matching TRBD1. The CDR3 is 15 amino acids. Germline V lookup: CDR1 SGDLS, CDR2 YYNGEE. V lost 4 bases, J lost 6 bases, and 5 bases stayed unmatched.

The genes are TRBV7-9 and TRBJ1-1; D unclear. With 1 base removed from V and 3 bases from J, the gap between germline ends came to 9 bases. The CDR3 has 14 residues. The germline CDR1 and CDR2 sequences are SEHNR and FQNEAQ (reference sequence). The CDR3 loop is CASSLGGPYTEAFF. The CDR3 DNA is TGTGCCAGCAGCTTAGGAGGGCCGTACACTGAAGCTTTCTTT. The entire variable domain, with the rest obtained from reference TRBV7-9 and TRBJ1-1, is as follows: DTGVSQNPRHKITKRGQNVTFRCDPISEHNRLYWYRQTLGQGPEFLTYFQNEAQLEKSRLLSDRFSAERPKGSFSTLEIQRTEQGDSAMYLCASSLGGPYTEAFFGQGTRLTVV.

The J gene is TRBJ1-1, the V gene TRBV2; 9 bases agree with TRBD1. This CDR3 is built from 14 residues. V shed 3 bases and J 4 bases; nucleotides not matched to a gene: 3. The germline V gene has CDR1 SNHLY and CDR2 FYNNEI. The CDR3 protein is CASSEETGGTEAFF. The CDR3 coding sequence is TGTGCCAGCAGTGAGGAGACAGGGGGCACTGAAGCTTTCTTT. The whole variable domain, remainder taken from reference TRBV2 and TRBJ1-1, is EPEVTQTPSHQVTQMGQEVILRCVPISNHLYFYWYRQILGQKVEFLVSFYNNEISEKSEIFDDQFSVERPDGSNFTLKIRSTKLEDSAMYFCASSEETGGTEAFFGQGTRLTVV.

As DNA, the CDR3 is TGTGCCAGCTCACAGACAGGGGGGACTGAAGCTTTCTTT. This gives the protein CASSQTGGTEAFF. The chain employs TRBV18 and TRBJ1-1; 9 positions match TRBD1. In germline, CDR1 is KGHSH, CDR2 LQKENI. With 4 bases clipped from V and 5 bases from J, the junction kept 2 bases outside the gene matches. CDR3 length: 13 residues.

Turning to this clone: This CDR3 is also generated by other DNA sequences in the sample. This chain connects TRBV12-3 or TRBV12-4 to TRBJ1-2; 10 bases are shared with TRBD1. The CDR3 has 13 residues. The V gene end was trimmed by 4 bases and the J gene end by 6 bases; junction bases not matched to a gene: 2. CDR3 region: CASSSGTGDGYTF. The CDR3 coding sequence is TGTGCCAGCAGTTCCGGGACAGGGGATGGCTACACCTTC.